This T cell receptor (beta chain) was retrieved from a study of Graves' ophthalmopathy and Graves' hyperthyroidism. Enrolled hyperthyroidism patients had a new diagnosis, a duration under 2 months, and an age of 18 to 65. Serum thyroxine and TRAb, along with clinical symptoms, thyroid ultrasound and orbital computed tomography, were what diagnosis relied on. Findings of the study overall: Distinction of ophthalmopathy from stable hyperthyroidism by a 13-signature model reached 85% to 90% sensitivity and roughly 78% specificity. Blood samples also showed most expanded thyroid clonotypes exceeding 0.001 frequency.

In the case of this clonotype: Its specificity is unknown. The junction does not match germline at one end; this may be a read error.

Scientists amplified the TCR beta CDR3 regions from RNA transcripts. Investigators did first-round RT-PCR with HTBI primers, then second-round multiplex PCR. TCRdb re-called the multiplex PCR reads with MiXCR, one entry per CDR3 protein. Here the sample spans 900,000 to 1,200,000 distinct CDR3 sequences, about 35% being singletons. Germline CDR1 reads DFQATT; CDR2 reads SNEGSKA (reference sequence). The CDR3 consists of 16 residues. Specimen: peripheral blood or thyroid tissue (not recorded which). The chain links TRBV20-1 to TRBJ2-7; the D gene is possibly TRBD1 (5 bases). The source is an adult man with Graves' hyperthyroidism. The CDR3 sequence: CSAGEDHDSFSYEQYF. For the CDR3, the DNA is TGCAGTGCTGGAGAAGACCACGACAGTTTCTCCTACGAGCAGTACTTC.